The 27 T cell receptor beta chains listed next were all sequenced from one sample in a study of T cells in Graves' hyperthyroidism and ophthalmopathy. What was amplified from RNA transcripts were TCR beta CDR3 regions. First-round RT-PCR of the TCR CDR3 relied on the HTBI primer set. A single record per CDR3 protein comes from TCRdb applying MiXCR to the multiplex PCR reads. The table has 450,000 to 650,000 distinct CDR3 sequences, around 21% seen once. The sequenced sample was blood. All receptors come from a man aged 18 to 30 with Graves' hyperthyroidism.

In its sample, this clonotype was seen many times. The CDR3 nucleotides read TGTGCCAGCAGTTTTGCGGGGGATCAGCCCCAGCATTTT. Amino acid sequence: CASSFAGDQPQHF. The chain carries TRBV28 and TRBJ1-5, with D possibly TRBD1 on 5 matching bases. V lost 3 bases, J lost 5 bases, and 8 bases lay in between. This CDR3 is 13 amino acids long. CDR1 is MDHEN and CDR2 is SYDVKM in the germline V gene. The variable domain in full, with the rest retrieved from reference TRBV28 and TRBJ1-5, is DVKVTQSSRYLVKRTGEKVFLECVQDMDHENMFWYRQDPGLGLRLIYFSYDVKMKEKGDIPEGYSVSREKKERFSLILESASTNQTSMYLCASSFAGDQPQHFGDGTRLSIL.

This clonotype showed up just once. This rearrangement joins TRBV28 to TRBJ1-1; D ambiguous. V shed 5 bases and J shed 5 bases, with 15 bases lying between them. CDR1 and CDR2 from the germline V gene are MDHEN and SYDVKM. The CDR3 runs to 14 residues. As DNA, the CDR3 is TGTGCCAGCAGTGAGACAAAGCCTATGACTGAAGCTTTCTTT. Its translation: CASSETKPMTEAFF.

In its sample, this clonotype was seen a few times. This is likely a read error, given that the CDR3 carries no conserved phenylalanine or tryptophan at its end. The chain couples TRBV11-3 to TRBJ1-1; D remains ambiguous. The germline V gene encodes CDR1 SGHNT and CDR2 YENEEA. V gave up 5 bases and J gave up 0 bases, with 10 bases separating them. The CDR3 consists of 14 residues. This CDR3 is CASSRTEMNTEAFL. The CDR3 nucleotides read TGTGCCAGCAGCCGGACGGAGATGAACACTGAAGCTTTCCTT.

This chain uses TRBV6-5 with TRBJ2-2; no definite D call. V gave up 4 bases and J gave up 5 bases, with 17 bases separating them. CDR3 size: 16 residues. Germline V gives CDR1 MNHEY, CDR2 SVGAGI. This chain's CDR3 is CASSLTRVIGTGELFF. Written as DNA, the CDR3 is TGTGCCAGCAGTTTAACACGGGTCATAGGGACCGGGGAGCTGTTTTTT.

This clonotype was observed at least ten times. This sequence joins TRBV2 and TRBJ1-5; 7 bases line up with TRBD1. The CDR3 runs 15 residues. Germline-derived CDR1 and CDR2 are SNHLY and FYNNEI. The V segment lost 5 bases and the J segment 0 bases; nucleotides outside the gene matches: 4. CDR3 coding DNA: TGTGCCAGCAGTTCGGACAGGATTAGCAATCAGCCCCAGCATTTT. It encodes CASSSDRISNQPQHF.

A remark on this clonotype: It may be a read error: a sequence one base away is much more abundant. The chain recombines TRBV19 with TRBJ1-5, with a weak D call TRBD1 (5 bases). The CDR3 is 16 residues long. Germline lookup yields CDR1 LNHDA and CDR2 SQIVND (reference sequence). The V end was cut by 2 bases, the J end by 0 bases, with 11 bases between. The CDR3 loop reads CASSIIRGNSNQPQHF. The CDR3, as DNA: TGTGCCAGTAGTATAATCCGGGGGAATAGCAATCAGCCCCAGCATTTT.

With respect to this clonotype: One base away lies a much larger clone, so this may be a sequencing read error. The chain uses TRBV11-2 and TRBJ2-5, with 10 bases lining up with TRBD1. V dropped 5 bases and J dropped 4; count of bases not matched to a gene: 4. This CDR3 contains 14 residues. Germline assignment: CDR1 SGHAT and CDR2 FQNNGV. The CDR3 is CASSPDRGLETQYF. The CDR3 nucleotides are TGTGCCAGCAGCCCCGACAGGGGGCTAGAGACCCAGTACTTC.

On this clonotype: Being one base from a much bigger clone, this may be a read error. The chain combines TRBV28 with TRBJ2-7, with 10 bases aligning to TRBD1. V lost 5 bases, J lost 3 bases, and 7 bases stayed unmatched. The CDR3 sequence is 15 residues long. Looked up from germline, CDR1 is MDHEN and CDR2 is SYDVKM. The CDR3: CASSANRDRGYEQYF. The CDR3 DNA reads as TGTGCCAGCAGTGCCAACCGGGACAGGGGCTACGAGCAGTACTTC.

This clonotype was observed a few times. The genes are TRBV14 and TRBJ1-1; the D gene is possibly TRBD1 (6 bases). V lost 1 base to trimming and J lost 1 base, with 22 bases between them. The CDR3 consists of 19 residues. Looked up from germline, CDR1 is SGHDN and CDR2 is FVKESK. CDR3 in amino acids: CASSQAQYRGGKKNTEAFF. The CDR3 bases are TGTGCCAGCAGCCAAGCCCAATACCGCGGGGGCAAAAAGAACACTGAAGCTTTCTTT.

This clonotype was picked up many times. V gene TRBV28 combines with J gene TRBJ1-5; possibly TRBD1 for D (6 bases). Trimming took off 2 bases at V and 5 bases at J, with 13 bases between the two ends. CDR1 MDHEN and CDR2 SYDVKM come from the germline V gene. The CDR3 extends over 15 amino acids. As DNA, the CDR3 is TGTGCCAGCAGTTTAGGAGGGGGGGCAGATCAGCCCCAGCATTTT. Translating it yields CASSLGGGADQPQHF.

This clonotype was seen at least ten times. V gene TRBV12-3 or TRBV12-4 combines with J gene TRBJ2-7; D call uncertain. V lost 6 bases and J lost 4, with 7 bases in between. The CDR3 sequence is 11 residues long. CDR3 nucleotide sequence: TGTGCCAGCAGGCAAGAGTACGAGCAGTACTTC. Protein: CASRQEYEQYF.

The rearrangement uses TRBV5-1 and TRBJ2-5; D remains ambiguous. The CDR3 has 15 residues. V lost 4 bases to trimming and J lost 4 bases, with 17 bases between them. CDR1 is SGHRS, CDR2 YFSETQ, per germline. The CDR3 here is CASSPSSARTETQYF. The DNA for the CDR3 is TGCGCCAGCAGCCCAAGCTCGGCGAGGACAGAGACCCAGTACTTC. Using reference TRBV5-1 and TRBJ2-5 for the parts outside the CDR3, the full variable domain is KAGVTQTPRYLIKTRGQQVTLSCSPISGHRSVSWYQQTPGQGLQFLFEYFSETQRNKGNFPGRFSGRQFSNSRSEMNVSTLELGDSALYLCASSPSSARTETQYFGPGTRLLVL.

The chain links TRBV6-2 or TRBV6-3 to TRBJ1-2; D is undetermined. V lost 5 bases to trimming and J lost 5 bases, with 21 bases between them. CDR3 length: 16 residues. CDR1 is MNHEY and CDR2 is SVGEGT in the germline V gene. The CDR3 reads CASSPTLGEPRYGYTF. The CDR3 DNA sequence: TGTGCCAGCAGTCCTACACTTGGGGAACCGCGTTATGGCTACACCTTC.

The V call is TRBV6-1, the J call TRBJ2-5, with D unclear. The germline V gene encodes CDR1 MNHNS and CDR2 SASEGT. CDR3 length: 12 amino acids. V shed 7 bases and J shed 6 bases, with 12 bases lying between them. CDR3 amino acids: CASTTDSQTQYF. DNA for the CDR3: TGTGCCAGCACCACCGACTCCCAGACCCAGTACTTC.

In this sample, this clonotype turned up many times. The chain carries TRBV6-5 and TRBJ1-2; D unclear. CDR3 length: 11 residues. Deletions cut 10 bases from V and 1 base from J, with 7 bases between. Germline lookup yields CDR1 MNHEY and CDR2 SVGAGI. The CDR3 DNA sequence: TGTGCCACCAACGGTAACTATGGCTACACCTTC. Translated, it gives CATNGNYGYTF.

In this sample, this clonotype turned up many times. One end of the junction is discordant with germline, which a read error may explain. The J gene is TRBJ1-1, the V gene TRBV29-1, with D possibly TRBD1 on 5 matching bases. Per germline, CDR1 SQVTM and CDR2 ANQGSEA. This CDR3 is 13 amino acids long. CDR3 in DNA: TGCAGCGTTCCTACCCCAGGGAAGGCCCGGGTTCTTTTT. This encodes CSVPTPGKARVLF.

In its sample, this clonotype was seen a few times. A read error may produce the germline difference seen at one junction end. V and J are TRBV12-3 or TRBV12-4 and TRBJ1-3; D gene ambiguous. The CDR3 length is 14 residues. The CDR3 sequence is CASSFYELGNTICF. DNA for the CDR3: TGTGCCAGCAGTTTTTATGAATTGGGAAACACCATATGTTTT.

This clonotype was detected only a few times. J is TRBJ1-2 and V is TRBV30; TRBD1 matches 11 bases. Germline CDR1 and CDR2: GTSNPN and SVGIG (reference sequence). The CDR3 runs to 15 residues. Unmatched junction bases numbered 6, after V lost 3 bases and J lost 3 bases. DNA for the CDR3: TGTGCCTGGAGGGACAGGGGGCTTTACGACTATGGCTACACCTTC. Its translation: CAWRDRGLYDYGYTF.

This clonotype was picked up many times. V is TRBV11-2 and J is TRBJ1-1, with 10 bases identical to TRBD1. After removal of 0 bases from V and 1 base from J, the junction contained 11 bases not matched to a gene. This CDR3 has 19 amino acids. Per germline, CDR1 SGHAT and CDR2 FQNNGV. CDR3 amino acids: CASSLDIGRDRGPNTEAFF. For the CDR3, the DNA is TGTGCCAGCAGCTTAGATATCGGCCGGGACAGGGGCCCGAACACTGAAGCTTTCTTT.

With respect to this clonotype: This could be a read error, since a much larger clone is one nucleotide away. The genes are TRBV29-1 and TRBJ1-1; D is uncertain. This CDR3 has 11 residues. From germline, CDR1 is SQVTM and CDR2 ANQGSEA. Written as DNA, the CDR3 is TGCAGCGTTGAAGATGGCGGGATGGCTTGCTTT. Residues: CSVEDGGMACF.

The chain recombines TRBV4-1 with TRBJ1-3; D possibly corresponds to TRBD1 (5 bases). The CDR3 runs to 14 residues. The germline gives CDR1 MGHRA, CDR2 YSYEKL. Trimming pared 5 bases from V and 4 bases from J, leaving 12 bases between. CDR3 loop: CASSAPGKGNTIYF. The CDR3 nucleotides read TGCGCCAGCAGCGCCCCAGGGAAAGGAAACACCATATATTTT.

In this sample, this clonotype turned up many times. The genes are TRBV18 and TRBJ1-1; 10 nucleotides line up with TRBD1. The trim removed 3 bases at V and 1 base at J, leaving 5 bases unmatched. The V gene's germline CDR1 is KGHSH and CDR2 LQKENI. This CDR3 comprises 16 residues. CDR3 sequence reads: CASSPSRQGANTEAFF. CDR3 nucleotides: TGTGCCAGCTCACCTTCCAGACAGGGGGCGAACACTGAAGCTTTCTTT.

This clonotype was observed a handful of times. V gene TRBV29-1 combines with J gene TRBJ2-7, with a possible D match to TRBD1 (5 bases). CDR3 length: 12 amino acids. Deletions cut 3 bases from V and 5 bases from J, with 11 bases between. Germline loops: CDR1 SQVTM, CDR2 ANQGSEA. CDR3 bases: TGCAGCGTTGAGGGGCGTCGTGACGAGCAGTACTTC. This translates into CSVEGRRDEQYF.

At least ten counts were recorded for this clonotype. The chain carries TRBV6-5 and TRBJ1-5, with D possibly TRBD1 on 5 matching bases. The CDR3 consists of 15 residues. Trimming pared 0 bases from V and 9 bases from J, leaving 15 bases between. Germline CDR1 and CDR2: MNHEY and SVGAGI. The CDR3 loop is CASSYSFSSQGPQHF. The CDR3 coding sequence is TGTGCCAGCAGTTACTCCTTCAGTTCCCAGGGGCCCCAGCATTTT.

This clonotype occurred many times. The V call is TRBV12-3 or TRBV12-4, the J call TRBJ1-2; D is uncertain. V lost 1 base and J 5 bases, leaving 5 bases between the germline ends. The CDR3 extends over 12 amino acids. The CDR3 loop is CASSLVGYGYTF. In nucleotides, the CDR3 is TGTGCCAGCAGTTTAGTAGGGTATGGCTACACCTTC.

V and J are TRBV12-3 or TRBV12-4 and TRBJ1-1, with 8 bases aligning to TRBD1. This CDR3 spans 15 amino acids. Trimming took 5 bases from V and 5 from J; bases not matched to a gene: 10. CDR3 amino acids: CASSISGTGGTEAFF. The CDR3 DNA reads as TGTGCCAGCAGTATTTCCGGGACAGGCGGAACTGAAGCTTTCTTT.

This clonotype was seen at least ten times. The chain recombines TRBV6-2 or TRBV6-3 with TRBJ1-5, with D perhaps matching TRBD1 (6 bases). Per the germline V gene, CDR1 is MNHEY and CDR2 is SVGEGT. The CDR3 consists of 15 residues. Trimming pared 6 bases from V and 4 bases from J, leaving 16 bases between. The CDR3 nucleotides read TGTGCCAGCAGAAGGGACGGACAGTCAAATCAGCCCCAGCATTTT. Its protein is CASRRDGQSNQPQHF.